This T cell receptor beta chain was documented in a study of blood T cell repertoires in COVID-19. Study information: Acute and convalescent COVID-19 specimens originated in the United States, Italy and Spain. The analysed material was cDNA or gDNA that came from T cells, B-cell-depleted T cells, or PBMCs.

The assay was immunoSEQ multiplex PCR, and TCRdb's table has in-frame clones only and misses some. The sample has more than 95,000 clones; roughly 86% are singletons. The sequencing sample was made of peripheral blood. The origin of this receptor is a woman aged 55-75 years in a cohort sampled during active or convalescent COVID-19.

The CDR3 reads CASSYASQETQYF. Written as DNA, the CDR3 is TGTGCCAGCAGTTACGCCAGTCAAGAGACCCAGTACTTC. This chain joins TRBV6-6 and TRBJ2-5; no reliable D call. This CDR3 is built from 13 residues. CDR1 and CDR2 (germline): MNHNY, SVGAGI (reference sequence). Trimming pared 2 bases from V and 2 bases from J, leaving 6 bases between.